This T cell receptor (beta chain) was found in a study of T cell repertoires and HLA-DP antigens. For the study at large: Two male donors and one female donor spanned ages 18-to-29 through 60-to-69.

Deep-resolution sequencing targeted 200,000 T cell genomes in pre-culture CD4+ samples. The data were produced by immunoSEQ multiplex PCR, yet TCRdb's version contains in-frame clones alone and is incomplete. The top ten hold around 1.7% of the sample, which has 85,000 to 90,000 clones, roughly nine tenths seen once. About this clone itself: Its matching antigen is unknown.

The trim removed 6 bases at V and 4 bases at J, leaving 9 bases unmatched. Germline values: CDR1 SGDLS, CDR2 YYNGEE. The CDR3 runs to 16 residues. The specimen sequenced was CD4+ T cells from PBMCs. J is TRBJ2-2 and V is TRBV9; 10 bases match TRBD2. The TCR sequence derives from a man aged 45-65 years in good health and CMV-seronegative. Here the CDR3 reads CASNQAGGPGTGELFF. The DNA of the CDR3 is TGTGCCAGCAACCAAGCGGGAGGGCCGGGCACCGGGGAGCTGTTTTTT.